The clone carrying this T cell receptor (beta chain) was recorded many times. Its target is unknown. The sample is drawn from a study of human T cells and chemical hapten exposure. General observations from the study: TCRs above 1 in 1000 frequency did not change with DPC sensitization.

The time point denotes: pre-sensitization, week 0. The treatment was: therapeutic diphenylcyclopropenone sensitization with weekly scalp DPC. Blood draws came before every patch-test application. From the RACE reads, TCRdb called clonotypes with MiXCR, one entry per CDR3 protein. In the table there are about 60,000 distinct CDR3 sequences, approximately 10% of which are singletons. The V gene's germline CDR1 is LNHDA and CDR2 SQIVND (reference sequence). V was shortened by 1 base and J by 6 bases, with 8 bases between the two germline ends. CDR3 length equals 13 residues. The chain couples TRBV19 to TRBJ2-3; tentative D call: TRBD2 (6 bases). The clonotype was recovered from a middle-aged woman with alopecia areata. Some clones in this sample may be carry-over from other donors' samples. The material sequenced was whole blood, taken in connection with sensitization to the hapten diphenylcyclopropenone (DPC). CDR3 sequence: CASSIARGDTQYF. In nucleotides, the CDR3 is TGTGCCAGTAGTATAGCTCGGGGGGATACGCAGTATTTT. The whole variable domain, remainder taken from reference TRBV19 and TRBJ2-3, is DGGITQSPKYLFRKEGQNVTLSCEQNLNHDAMYWYRQDPGQGLRLIYYSQIVNDFQKGDIAEGYSVSREKKESFPLTVTSAQKNPTAFYLCASSIARGDTQYFGPGTRLTVL.